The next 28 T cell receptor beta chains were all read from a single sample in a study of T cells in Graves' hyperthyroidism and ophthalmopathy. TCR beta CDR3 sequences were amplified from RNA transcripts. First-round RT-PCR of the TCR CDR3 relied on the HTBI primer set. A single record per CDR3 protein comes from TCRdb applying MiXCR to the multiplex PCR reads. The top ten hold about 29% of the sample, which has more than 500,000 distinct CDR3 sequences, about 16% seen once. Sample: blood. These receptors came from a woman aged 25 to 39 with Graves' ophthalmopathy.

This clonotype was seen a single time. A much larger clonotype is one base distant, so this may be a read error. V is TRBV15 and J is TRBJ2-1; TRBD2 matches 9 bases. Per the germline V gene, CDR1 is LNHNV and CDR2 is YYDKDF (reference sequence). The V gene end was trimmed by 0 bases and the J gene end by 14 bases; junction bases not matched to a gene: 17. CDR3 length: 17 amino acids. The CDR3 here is CATSRDLAGGPKGEKFF. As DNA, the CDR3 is TGTGCCACCAGCAGAGATCTGGCGGGAGGGCCGAAGGGAGAGAAGTTCTTC.

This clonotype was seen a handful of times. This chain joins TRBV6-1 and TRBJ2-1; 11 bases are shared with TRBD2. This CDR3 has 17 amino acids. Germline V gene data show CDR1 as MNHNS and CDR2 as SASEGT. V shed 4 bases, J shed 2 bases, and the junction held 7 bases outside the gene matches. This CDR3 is CASSVESSGRTYNEQFF. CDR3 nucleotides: TGTGCCAGCAGTGTGGAATCTAGCGGGAGGACCTACAATGAGCAGTTCTTC.

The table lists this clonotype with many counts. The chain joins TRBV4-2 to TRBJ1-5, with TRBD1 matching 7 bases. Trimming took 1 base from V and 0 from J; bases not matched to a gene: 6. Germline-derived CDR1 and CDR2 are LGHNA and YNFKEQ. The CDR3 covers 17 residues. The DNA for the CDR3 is TGTGCCAGCAGCCAAGGGGACAGAAGTTATAGCAATCAGCCCCAGCATTTT. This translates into CASSQGDRSYSNQPQHF.

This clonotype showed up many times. The CDR3 nucleotides are TGTGCCAGCACCAAGGGGGGGTTGGGACAGCCCCAGCATTTT. It codes for CASTKGGLGQPQHF. This chain connects TRBV12-3 or TRBV12-4 to TRBJ1-5; TRBD1 might be the D (6 bases). The CDR3 covers 14 residues. Deletions cut 7 bases from V and 7 bases from J, with 17 bases between.

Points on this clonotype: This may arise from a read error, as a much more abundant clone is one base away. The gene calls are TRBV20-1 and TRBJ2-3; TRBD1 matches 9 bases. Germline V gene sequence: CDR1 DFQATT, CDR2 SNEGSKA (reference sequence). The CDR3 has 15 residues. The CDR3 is CSAHTGGHSTGTQYF. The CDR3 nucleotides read TGCAGTGCGCATACAGGGGGCCATAGCACAGGTACGCAGTATTTT.

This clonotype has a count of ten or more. The CDR3 nucleotides read TGTGCCTGGAGTGTCGGGACAGGGGGATTCGAGCAGTACTTC. It codes for CAWSVGTGGFEQYF. The chain has TRBV30 and TRBJ2-7; 11 bases map to TRBD1. Trimming took 0 bases from V and 6 from J; bases not matched to a gene: 4. This CDR3 has 14 residues. The germline gives CDR1 GTSNPN, CDR2 SVGIG (reference sequence).

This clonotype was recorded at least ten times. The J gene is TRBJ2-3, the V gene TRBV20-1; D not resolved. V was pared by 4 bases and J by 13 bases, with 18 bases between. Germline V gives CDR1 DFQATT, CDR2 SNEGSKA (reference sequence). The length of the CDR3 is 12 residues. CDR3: CSATYGYRWEYF. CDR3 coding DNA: TGCAGTGCTACTTATGGGTACAGATGGGAGTATTTT.

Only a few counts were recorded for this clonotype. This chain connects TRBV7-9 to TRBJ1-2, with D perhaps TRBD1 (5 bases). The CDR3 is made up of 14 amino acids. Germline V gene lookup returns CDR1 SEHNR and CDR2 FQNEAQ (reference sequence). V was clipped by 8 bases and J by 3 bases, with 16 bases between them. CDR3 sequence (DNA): TGTGCCAGCTTCCGGGGGGGGGGTGACTATGGCTACACCTTC. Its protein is CASFRGGGDYGYTF.

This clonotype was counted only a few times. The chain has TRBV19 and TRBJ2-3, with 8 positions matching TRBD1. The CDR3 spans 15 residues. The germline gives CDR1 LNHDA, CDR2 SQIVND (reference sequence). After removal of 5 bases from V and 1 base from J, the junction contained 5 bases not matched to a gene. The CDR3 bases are TGTGCCAGTAGTCTGACAGGGGTAGGCACAGATACGCAGTATTTT. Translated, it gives CASSLTGVGTDTQYF.

The CDR3 region is CSASARQGFTEAFF. The CDR3, as DNA: TGCAGTGCTAGTGCCCGACAGGGGTTTACTGAAGCTTTCTTT. The genes are TRBV20-1 and TRBJ1-1; 8 positions agree with TRBD1. The CDR3 consists of 14 residues. J lost 5 bases, V lost 3 bases, and 8 bases had no gene match. Germline loops: CDR1 DFQATT, CDR2 SNEGSKA (reference sequence).

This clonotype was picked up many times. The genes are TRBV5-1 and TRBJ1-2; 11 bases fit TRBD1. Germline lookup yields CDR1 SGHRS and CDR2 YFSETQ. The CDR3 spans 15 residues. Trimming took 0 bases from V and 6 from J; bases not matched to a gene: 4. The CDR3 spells CASSLAGQGAHGYTF. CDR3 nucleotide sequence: TGCGCCAGCAGCTTGGCAGGACAGGGGGCGCATGGCTACACCTTC.

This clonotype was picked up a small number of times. DNA for the CDR3: TGTGCCATCAGTGAGCAGGGTAGCGGGGTGGGGGAGTTCTTC. The encoded protein is CAISEQGSGVGEFF. This chain links TRBV10-3 with TRBJ2-1, with TRBD2 matching over 8 bases. The CDR3 loop spans 14 amino acids. Germline-derived CDR1 and CDR2 are ENHRY and SYGVKD. The junction had 11 bases not matched to a gene; V was cut back by 2 bases and J by 14 bases.

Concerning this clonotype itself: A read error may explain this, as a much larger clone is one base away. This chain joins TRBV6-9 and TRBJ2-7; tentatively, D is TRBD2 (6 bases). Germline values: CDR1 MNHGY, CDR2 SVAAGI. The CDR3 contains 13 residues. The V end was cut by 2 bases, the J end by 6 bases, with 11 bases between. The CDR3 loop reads CASSYRGGCEQYF. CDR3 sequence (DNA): TGTGCCAGCAGTTATCGGGGAGGCTGCGAGCAGTACTTC.

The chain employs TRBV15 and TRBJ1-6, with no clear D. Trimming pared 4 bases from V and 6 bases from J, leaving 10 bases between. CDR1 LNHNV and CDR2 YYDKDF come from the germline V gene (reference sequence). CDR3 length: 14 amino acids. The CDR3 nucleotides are TGTGCCACCAGCATGGAACCGAGTAATTCACCCCTCCACTTT. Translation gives CATSMEPSNSPLHF.

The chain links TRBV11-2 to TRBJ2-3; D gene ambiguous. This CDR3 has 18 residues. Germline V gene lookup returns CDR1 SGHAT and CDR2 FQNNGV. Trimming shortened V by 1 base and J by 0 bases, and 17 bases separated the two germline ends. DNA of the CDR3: TGTGCCAGCAGCTTAGCTCCTCCGGGTTTGCCTAGCACAGATACGCAGTATTTT. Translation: CASSLAPPGLPSTDTQYF.

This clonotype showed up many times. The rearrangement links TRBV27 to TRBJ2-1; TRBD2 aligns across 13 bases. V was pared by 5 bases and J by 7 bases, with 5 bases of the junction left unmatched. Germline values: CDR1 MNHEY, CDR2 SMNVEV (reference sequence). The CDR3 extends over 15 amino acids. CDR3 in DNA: TGTGCCAGCAGTCATGGGACTAGCGGGAAGAATGAGCAGTTCTTC. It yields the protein CASSHGTSGKNEQFF.

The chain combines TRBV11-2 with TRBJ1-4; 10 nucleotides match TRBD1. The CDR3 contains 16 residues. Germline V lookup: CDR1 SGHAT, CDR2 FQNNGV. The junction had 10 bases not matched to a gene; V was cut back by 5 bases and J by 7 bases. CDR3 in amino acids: CASSTGTGEPGEKLFF. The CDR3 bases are TGTGCCAGCAGCACCGGGACAGGGGAGCCAGGTGAAAAACTGTTTTTT.

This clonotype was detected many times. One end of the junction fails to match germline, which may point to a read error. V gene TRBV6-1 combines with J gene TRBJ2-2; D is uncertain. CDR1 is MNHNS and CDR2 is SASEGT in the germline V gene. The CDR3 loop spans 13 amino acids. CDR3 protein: CASGDANTGELFF. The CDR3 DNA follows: TGTGCCAGCGGTGACGCGAACACCGGGGAGCTGTTTTTT.

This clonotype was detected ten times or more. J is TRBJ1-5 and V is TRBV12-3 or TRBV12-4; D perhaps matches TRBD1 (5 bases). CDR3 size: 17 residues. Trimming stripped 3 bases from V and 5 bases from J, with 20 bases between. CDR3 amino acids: CASSFRIVQGRDQPQHF. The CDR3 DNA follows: TGTGCCAGCAGTTTTCGAATTGTCCAGGGCCGCGATCAGCCCCAGCATTTT.

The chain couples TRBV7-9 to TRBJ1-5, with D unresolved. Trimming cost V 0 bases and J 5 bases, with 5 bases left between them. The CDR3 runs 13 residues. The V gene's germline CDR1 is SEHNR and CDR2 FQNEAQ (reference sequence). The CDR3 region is CASSLAMDQPQHF. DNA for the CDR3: TGTGCCAGCAGCTTAGCGATGGATCAGCCCCAGCATTTT.

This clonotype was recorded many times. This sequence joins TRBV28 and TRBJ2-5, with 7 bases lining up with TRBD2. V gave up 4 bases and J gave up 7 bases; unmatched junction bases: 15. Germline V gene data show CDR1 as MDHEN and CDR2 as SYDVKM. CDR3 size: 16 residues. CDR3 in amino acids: CASSSPSGGSIGTQYF. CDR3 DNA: TGTGCCAGCAGTTCGCCGAGCGGCGGGAGTATAGGGACCCAGTACTTC.

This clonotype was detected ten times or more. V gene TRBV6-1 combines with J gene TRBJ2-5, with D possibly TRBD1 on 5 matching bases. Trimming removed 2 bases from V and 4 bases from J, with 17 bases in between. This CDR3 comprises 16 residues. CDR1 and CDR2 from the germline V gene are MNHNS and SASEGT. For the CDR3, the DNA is TGTGCCAGCAGTGAAACTGGGCAGGGTGGTAGAGAGACCCAGTACTTC. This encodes CASSETGQGGRETQYF.

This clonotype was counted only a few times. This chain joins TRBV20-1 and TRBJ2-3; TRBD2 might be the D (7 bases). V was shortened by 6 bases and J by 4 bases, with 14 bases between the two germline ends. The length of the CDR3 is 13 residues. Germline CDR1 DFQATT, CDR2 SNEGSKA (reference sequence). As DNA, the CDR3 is TGCAGTGCCCAAATGGGGGGGCCAGATACGCAGTATTTT. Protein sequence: CSAQMGGPDTQYF.

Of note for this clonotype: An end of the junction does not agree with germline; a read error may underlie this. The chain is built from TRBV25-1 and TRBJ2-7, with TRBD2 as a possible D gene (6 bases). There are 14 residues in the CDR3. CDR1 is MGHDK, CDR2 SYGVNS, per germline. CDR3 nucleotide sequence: TGTGCCAGCAGTCAATACGGGGGAACCTACGAGCAGTACTTC. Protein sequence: CASSQYGGTYEQYF.

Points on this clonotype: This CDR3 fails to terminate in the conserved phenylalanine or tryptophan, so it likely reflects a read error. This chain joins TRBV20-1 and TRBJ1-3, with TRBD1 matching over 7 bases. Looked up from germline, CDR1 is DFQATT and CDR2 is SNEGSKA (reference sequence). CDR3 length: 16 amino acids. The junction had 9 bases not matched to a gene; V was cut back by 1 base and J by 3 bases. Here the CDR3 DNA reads TGCAGTGCTAGAGGGGTTGAGGGGGCTAGTGGAAACACCATATATTCT. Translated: CSARGVEGASGNTIYS.

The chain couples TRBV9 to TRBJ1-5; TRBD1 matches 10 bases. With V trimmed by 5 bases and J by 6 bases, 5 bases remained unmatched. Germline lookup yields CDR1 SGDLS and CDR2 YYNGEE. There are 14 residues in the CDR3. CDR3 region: CASRTGGSGQPQHF. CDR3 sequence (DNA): TGTGCCAGCAGGACAGGGGGCTCAGGTCAGCCCCAGCATTTT.

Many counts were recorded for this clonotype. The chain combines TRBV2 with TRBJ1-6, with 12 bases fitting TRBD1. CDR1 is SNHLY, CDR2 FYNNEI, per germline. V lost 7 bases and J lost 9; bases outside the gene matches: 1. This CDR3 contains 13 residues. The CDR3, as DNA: TGTGCCAGCACGGGACAGGGGGCTTCACCCCTCCACTTT. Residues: CASTGQGASPLHF. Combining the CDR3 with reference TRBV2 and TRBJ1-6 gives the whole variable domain EPEVTQTPSHQVTQMGQEVILRCVPISNHLYFYWYRQILGQKVEFLVSFYNNEISEKSEIFDDQFSVERPDGSNFTLKIRSTKLEDSAMYFCASTGQGASPLHFGNGTRLTVT.

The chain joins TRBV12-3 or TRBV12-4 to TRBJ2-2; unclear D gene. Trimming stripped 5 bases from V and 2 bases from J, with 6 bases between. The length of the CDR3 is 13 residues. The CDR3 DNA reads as TGTGCCAGCAGTCATATAAACACCGGGGAGCTGTTTTTT. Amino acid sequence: CASSHINTGELFF.